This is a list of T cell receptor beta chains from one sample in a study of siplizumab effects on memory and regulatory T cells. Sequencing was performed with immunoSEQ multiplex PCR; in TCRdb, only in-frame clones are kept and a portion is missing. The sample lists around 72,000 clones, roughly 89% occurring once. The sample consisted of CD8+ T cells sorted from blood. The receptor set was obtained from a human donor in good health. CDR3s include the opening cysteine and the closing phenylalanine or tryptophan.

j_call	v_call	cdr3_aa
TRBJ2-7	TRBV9	CASSVTGGYEQYF
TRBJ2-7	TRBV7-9	CASSLVGAYEQYF
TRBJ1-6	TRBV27	CASSLSGQGLHF
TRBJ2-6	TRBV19	CASSLAGSGANVLTF
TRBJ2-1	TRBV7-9	CASSSTTSHKNTYNEQFF
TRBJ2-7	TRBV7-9	CASSQLGPGHEQYF
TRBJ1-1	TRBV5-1	CASSLGQMNTEAFF
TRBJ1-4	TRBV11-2	CASSPGTGDEKLFF
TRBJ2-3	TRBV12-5	CASGDDRASTDTQYF
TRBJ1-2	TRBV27	CASKPGTSFGFYGYTF
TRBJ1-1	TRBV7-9	CASSFLDTNTEAFF
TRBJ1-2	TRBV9	CASSEETGMGPGYTF
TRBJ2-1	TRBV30	CASAPGESSYNEQFF
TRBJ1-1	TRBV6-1	CASSEAGGAQNEAFF
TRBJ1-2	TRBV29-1	CSVPTGWGYGYTF
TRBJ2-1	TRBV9	CASSVENNEQFF
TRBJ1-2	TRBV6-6	CASSPPALEDYGYTF
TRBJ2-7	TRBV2	CASGGGLSYEQYF
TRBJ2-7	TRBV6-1	CASRGRDSYEQYF
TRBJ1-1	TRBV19	CASTTGGHTEAFF
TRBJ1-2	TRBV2	CASKEDRGYGYTF
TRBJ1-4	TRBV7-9	CASISGLPNEKLFF
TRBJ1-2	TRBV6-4	CASSDQPQGGYTF
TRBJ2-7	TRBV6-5	CASAGDRSYEQYF
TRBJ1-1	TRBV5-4	CASSLVGGSWTEAFF
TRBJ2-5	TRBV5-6	CASSLDETQYF
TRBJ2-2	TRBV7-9	CASSHFHPSTGELFF
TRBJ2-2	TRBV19	CASSIYGGDTGELFF
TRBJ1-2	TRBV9	CASSVGGGDYGYTF
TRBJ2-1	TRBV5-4	CASSVWTGSNEQFF
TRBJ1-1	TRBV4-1	CASSHGAGMNTEAFF
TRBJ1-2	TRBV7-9	CASSPGTGGLGGYTF
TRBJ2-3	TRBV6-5	CASSYASTDTQYF
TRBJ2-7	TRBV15	CATSRDIGTGLYEQYF
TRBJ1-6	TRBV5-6	CASSPGQFGGSYNSPLHF
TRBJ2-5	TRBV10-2	CASAWLAGSETQYF
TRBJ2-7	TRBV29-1	CSVKRGFEQYF
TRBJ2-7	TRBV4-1	CASSQAGTSGIDEQYF
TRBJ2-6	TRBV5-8	CASSLGQGSSGANVLTF
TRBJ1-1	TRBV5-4	CASSPTGNTEAFF
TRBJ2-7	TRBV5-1	CASSLELSSYEQYF
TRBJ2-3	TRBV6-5	CASNRDLLTDTQYF
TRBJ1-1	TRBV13	CASSLGRDPRRPNTEAFF
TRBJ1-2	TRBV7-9	CASTAEGNGYTF
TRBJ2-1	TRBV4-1	CASSLGTSVGNEQFF
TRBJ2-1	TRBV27	CASSFAGRGLDEQFF
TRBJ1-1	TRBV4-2	CASSQGIEAFF
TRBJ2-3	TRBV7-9	CASSLVSSVPSTDTQYF
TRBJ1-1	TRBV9	CASSVGDLEAFF
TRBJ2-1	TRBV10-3	CAISDQGDGNEQFF
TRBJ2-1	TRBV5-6	CASSLGGVPEQFF
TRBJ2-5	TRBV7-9	CASSQAGTSEETQYF
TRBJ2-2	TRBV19	CASSIGGWLGAGELFF
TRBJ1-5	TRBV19	CASSNDQPQHF
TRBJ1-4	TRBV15	CATSSPWGPEEKLFF
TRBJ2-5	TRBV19	CASSPDQETQYF
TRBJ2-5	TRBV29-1	CSVNFVETQYF
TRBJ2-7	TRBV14	CASSQGSFYEQYF
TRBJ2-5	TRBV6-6	CASSYSGQETQYF
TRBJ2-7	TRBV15	CATSSSGTAYEQYF